The TCR beta chain described here comes from a study of cytomegalovirus exposure and HLA in healthy donors (dated by TCRdb to 2016 to 2017). Background on the whole study: The 700 or so repertoires of the first cohort and the roughly 120 validation repertoires were produced on the same platform, according to a later analysis. The aim of the study was to test whether cataloging public T cell receptors could identify signatures of past pathogen exposure. In addition to the first cohort of approximately 650 subjects, a separate validation cohort of 130 or so different subjects was used. High-throughput TCR immunosequencing, statistical association of individual TCRs with disease status, and machine learning were combined to predict cytomegalovirus infection status.

Donors formed part of the validation cohort, which comprised approximately 130 subjects and was distinct from the first cohort of under 800 subjects. V trim: 5 bases; J trim: 5 bases; unmatched bases: 6. The CDR3 goes from the cysteine to the phenylalanine over 15 residues. Only the CDR3 DNA is retained, 45 bases long and in frame from the first base. CDR1 MNHEY and CDR2 SVGAGI are derived from the germline V gene. Comment on this clone: Its antigen has not been determined. Base qualities were left out, and no much larger clone turns up one base away.

The method behind the library was the immunoSEQ multiplex PCR assay. Per the original workflow: A statistical classification framework was built to diagnose cytomegalovirus status from the catalog of TCR beta chain sequences. TCRdb carries this immuneACCESS record with in-frame sequences only. Its versions omit some clonotypes, under half of them owing to an unresolved V gene in the studies checked, with the rest unexplained. The V and J calls and clone size come from that table; D and trimming were worked out from the DNA. For this sample the table gives over 85,000 clones, of which 85% to 95% were detected only once. Clones ranked in the top ten supply around 1.1% of the sample. The study at large found these results: The study listed 150 to 200 TCR beta chains as associated with cytomegalovirus. The validation cohort had no HLA typing available for a later analysis, so co-occurrence within that cohort was assessed over all 130 or so repertoires. According to the authors, the approach could potentially be generalized to other disease states and immunological phenotypes. Across donors, most TCR sequences were observed very rarely, whereas some public TCRs were present in many individuals. The classifier was reported to diagnose cytomegalovirus status with high specificity and sensitivity in both the original cohort and the validation cohort. A few of the identified cytomegalovirus-associated TCR beta chains were confirmed in vitro to be specific for cytomegalovirus antigens. A later analysis found that TCRs clustered in the first cohort also tended to co-occur in the roughly 120 validation repertoires, with 94% of cluster scores above 0.

This clonotype originated in a woman aged 25 to 39 in good health and CMV-seropositive. The chain links TRBV6-5 with TRBJ2-5; 12 bases in the middle match TRBD2. Sequencing was done on a sample of PBMCs. The nucleotides are TGTGCCAGCAGTCTAGCGGGAGGGCCTCGCGAGACCCAGTACTTC. This translates into CASSLAGGPRETQYF.